The 16 T cell receptor beta chains presented below share a single source sample, sequenced in a study of human T cells and chemical hapten exposure. Documented time point: pre-sensitization, week 0. Indicated treatment: therapeutic diphenylcyclopropenone sensitization with weekly scalp DPC. TCRdb re-derived calls from the RACE reads in MiXCR, one entry per CDR3 protein. The sample has about 270,000 distinct CDR3 sequences, roughly 7.4% seen once. The sequences come from whole blood, collected in connection with sensitization to the hapten diphenylcyclopropenone (DPC). These receptors were taken from a man aged 18 to 35 with alopecia areata. Some clones in this sample may be carry-over from other donors' samples.

This clonotype was recorded at least ten times. The rearrangement joins TRBV4-3 to TRBJ2-2; a possible D gene is TRBD1 (6 bases). V was trimmed by 0 bases and J by 6 bases, leaving 14 bases between them. Germline loops: CDR1 LGHNA, CDR2 YSLEER. The CDR3 consists of 16 residues. The DNA of the CDR3 is TGCGCCAGCAGCCAAGATCGGCCCTCAGGGGCCGGGGAGCTGTTTTTT. Translation: CASSQDRPSGAGELFF.

The chain uses TRBV25-1 and TRBJ2-3, with D possibly TRBD1 on 5 matching bases. Trimming took off 1 base at V and 0 bases at J, with 11 bases between the two ends. The CDR3 is made up of 16 amino acids. Germline loops: CDR1 MGHDK, CDR2 SYGVNS. For the CDR3, the DNA is TGTGCCAGCAGTGAATCAGGGTTTTCTAGCACAGATACGCAGTATTTT. It codes for CASSESGFSSTDTQYF.

V and J are TRBV7-2 and TRBJ1-2, with D tentatively TRBD1 (6 bases). Trimming cost V 5 bases and J 0 bases, with 16 bases left between them. The germline V gene encodes CDR1 SGHTA and CDR2 FQGNSA. The length of the CDR3 is 16 residues. The CDR3 nucleotides read TGTGCCAGCAGCATACAACAGGGTTTTTCTAACTATGGCTACACCTTC. Its protein is CASSIQQGFSNYGYTF.

The chain links TRBV12-3 or TRBV12-4 to TRBJ2-2; TRBD1 matches 9 bases. The V gene end was trimmed by 6 bases and the J gene end by 3 bases; junction bases not matched to a gene: 5. The CDR3 contains 15 residues. The CDR3 loop reads CASRGQGRDTGELFF. CDR3 in DNA: TGTGCCAGCAGGGGACAGGGTCGGGACACCGGGGAGCTGTTTTTT.

The chain employs TRBV7-8 and TRBJ2-2; unclear D gene. The CDR3 is 17 residues long. The ends were cut back, 2 bases at V and 3 bases at J, with 16 bases in the middle. From germline, CDR1 is SGHVS and CDR2 FQNEAQ. The DNA of the CDR3 is TGTGCCAGCAGCTTACACCGCAACCCATGGGACACCGGGGAGCTGTTTTTT. It translates to CASSLHRNPWDTGELFF.

This clonotype occurred a few times. V is TRBV7-9 and J is TRBJ1-1, with 9 bases identical to TRBD1. The junction had 22 bases not matched to a gene; V was cut back by 4 bases and J by 7 bases. CDR1 SEHNR and CDR2 FQNEAQ come from the germline V gene (reference sequence). This CDR3 has 19 amino acids. The CDR3 region has the DNA TGTGCCAGCAGCTCGCTCCCGTTAACAGGGGGCGGTGAAAAGGTTGAAGCTTTCTTT. The encoded protein is CASSSLPLTGGGEKVEAFF.

V usage is TRBV5-1 and J usage is TRBJ2-5; no clear D gene. V lost 1 base and J lost 2, with 3 bases in between. Germline CDR1 is SGHRS and CDR2 is YFSETQ. The CDR3 has 12 amino acids. CDR3 loop: CASSLMQETQYF. CDR3 sequence (DNA): TGCGCCAGCAGCTTGATGCAAGAGACCCAGTACTTC. The full variable domain, with the rest looked up from reference TRBV5-1 and TRBJ2-5, is KAGVTQTPRYLIKTRGQQVTLSCSPISGHRSVSWYQQTPGQGLQFLFEYFSETQRNKGNFPGRFSGRQFSNSRSEMNVSTLELGDSALYLCASSLMQETQYFGPGTRLLVL.

This clonotype was found a few times. This chain joins TRBV5-1 and TRBJ2-2; D is unresolved. This CDR3 has 17 amino acids. V was clipped by 3 bases and J by 1 base, with 16 bases between them. Germline assignment: CDR1 SGHRS and CDR2 YFSETQ. CDR3 nucleotide sequence: TGCGCCAGCAGCTCAAAACACTCGACGGGGAACACCGGGGAGCTGTTTTTT. The encoded protein is CASSSKHSTGNTGELFF. Variable domain in full (rest from reference TRBV5-1 and TRBJ2-2): KAGVTQTPRYLIKTRGQQVTLSCSPISGHRSVSWYQQTPGQGLQFLFEYFSETQRNKGNFPGRFSGRQFSNSRSEMNVSTLELGDSALYLCASSSKHSTGNTGELFFGEGSRLTVL.

This clonotype was picked up a small number of times. The chain combines TRBV11-2 with TRBJ2-5; 8 nucleotides line up with TRBD1. This CDR3 is built from 16 residues. Trimming took 4 bases from V and 4 from J; bases not matched to a gene: 11. Germline V gene sequence: CDR1 SGHAT, CDR2 FQNNGV. CDR3 nucleotides: TGTGCCAGCAGCTCGGTCAGGGGGCGCAGGGGAGAGACCCAGTACTTC. Residues: CASSSVRGRRGETQYF.

The V gene is TRBV9, the J gene TRBJ2-1, with D unclear. Trimming removed 0 bases at V and 3 bases at J, with 10 bases between. The CDR3 runs 15 residues. Germline V gene lookup returns CDR1 SGDLS and CDR2 YYNGEE. The CDR3 here is CASSVAGPVYNEQFF. As DNA, the CDR3 is TGTGCCAGCAGCGTAGCTGGGCCGGTCTACAATGAGCAGTTCTTC.

This clonotype has just a few counts. V gene TRBV6-2 or TRBV6-3 combines with J gene TRBJ2-7; D is undetermined. The V gene lost 0 bases and the J gene lost 3 bases, with 12 bases spanning the gap. The CDR3 runs 15 residues. Germline CDR1 reads MNHEY; CDR2 reads SVGEGT. The chain's CDR3 is CASSYSIISRYEQYV. The CDR3, as DNA: TGTGCCAGCAGTTACTCGATAATATCCCGCTACGAGCAGTACGTC.

In its sample, this clonotype was seen many times. The chain is built from TRBV7-2 and TRBJ1-3, with 9 bases aligning to TRBD1. CDR1 is SGHTA and CDR2 is FQGNSA in the germline V gene. The CDR3 has 20 residues. J gave up 0 bases and V 5 bases, and 17 bases lay outside the gene matches. The CDR3 reads CASSQGPYRGLTTSGNTIYF. The DNA of the CDR3 is TGTGCCAGCAGCCAGGGCCCGTACAGGGGGCTGACGACCTCTGGAAACACCATATATTTT. The full variable domain, its missing parts supplied by reference TRBV7-2 and TRBJ1-3, is GAGVSQSPSNKVTEKGKDVELRCDPISGHTALYWYRQSLGQGLEFLIYFQGNSAPDKSGLPSDRFSAERTGGSVSTLTIQRTQQEDSAVYLCASSQGPYRGLTTSGNTIYFGEGSWLTVV.

There are many counts of this clonotype. The chain employs TRBV7-9 and TRBJ2-2; no clear D gene. The CDR3 covers 18 residues. V shed 5 bases and J shed 4 bases, with 23 bases lying between them. CDR1 is SEHNR and CDR2 is FQNEAQ in the germline V gene (reference sequence). The chain's CDR3 is CASSRVLQYPRGTGELFF. The CDR3 DNA is TGTGCCAGCAGCCGCGTCCTACAATACCCTCGCGGCACCGGGGAGCTGTTTTTT.

This chain's CDR3 is CASSSRGQGSYEQYV. CDR3 sequence (DNA): TGTGCCAGCAGCAGCAGGGGTCAGGGCTCCTACGAGCAGTACGTC. The genes are TRBV7-9 and TRBJ2-7, with a possible D match to TRBD1 (6 bases). V lost 5 bases and J 0 bases, leaving 14 bases between the germline ends. CDR1 is SEHNR, CDR2 FQNEAQ, per germline (reference sequence). This CDR3 is 15 amino acids long.

This clonotype was seen a few times. The gene calls are TRBV6-2 or TRBV6-3 and TRBJ2-2; TRBD2 is a possible D gene (7 bases). The CDR3 has 15 residues. V lost 6 bases and J lost 2, with 13 bases in between. The germline V gene has CDR1 MNHEY and CDR2 SVGEGT. The CDR3 spells CASRDGGLNTGELFF. The CDR3 DNA sequence: TGTGCCAGCAGGGACGGGGGGCTCAACACCGGGGAGCTGTTTTTT.

This clonotype was found many times. The chain links TRBV5-1 to TRBJ1-6, with 7 nucleotides matching TRBD1. Germline-derived CDR1 and CDR2 are SGHRS and YFSETQ. This CDR3 spans 16 amino acids. J was trimmed by 4 bases and V by 4 bases; bases with no gene match: 8. The CDR3 bases are TGCGCCAGCAGCGTGACCGGGACAGCTTATAATTCACCCCTCCACTTT. Translated: CASSVTGTAYNSPLHF.